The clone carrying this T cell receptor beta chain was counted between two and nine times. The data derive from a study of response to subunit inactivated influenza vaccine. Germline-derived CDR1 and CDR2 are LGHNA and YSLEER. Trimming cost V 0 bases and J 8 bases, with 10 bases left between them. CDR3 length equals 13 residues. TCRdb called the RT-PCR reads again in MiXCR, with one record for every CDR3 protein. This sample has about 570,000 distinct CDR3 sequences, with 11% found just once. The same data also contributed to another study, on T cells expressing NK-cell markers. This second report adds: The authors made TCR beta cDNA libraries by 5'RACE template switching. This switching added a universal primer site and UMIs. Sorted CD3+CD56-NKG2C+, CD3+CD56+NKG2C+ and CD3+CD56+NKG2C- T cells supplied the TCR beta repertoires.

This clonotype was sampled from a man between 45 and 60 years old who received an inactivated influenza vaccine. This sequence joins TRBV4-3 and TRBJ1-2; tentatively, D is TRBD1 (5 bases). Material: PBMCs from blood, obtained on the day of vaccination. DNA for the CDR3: TGCGCCAGCAGCCAAGACGGGACTAGGGGCTACACCTTC. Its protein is CASSQDGTRGYTF.